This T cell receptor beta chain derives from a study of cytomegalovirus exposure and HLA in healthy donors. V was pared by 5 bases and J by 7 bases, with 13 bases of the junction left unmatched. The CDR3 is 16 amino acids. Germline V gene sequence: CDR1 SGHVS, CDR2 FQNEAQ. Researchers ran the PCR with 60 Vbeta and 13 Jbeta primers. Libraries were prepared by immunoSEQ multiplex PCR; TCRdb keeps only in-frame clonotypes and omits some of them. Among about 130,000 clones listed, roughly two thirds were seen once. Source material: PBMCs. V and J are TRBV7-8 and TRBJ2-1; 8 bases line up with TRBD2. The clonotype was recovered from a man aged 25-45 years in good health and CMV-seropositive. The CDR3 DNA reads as TGTGCCAGCAGCCCGGGGGCGGGAGGCTATGTGAATGAGCAGTTCTTC. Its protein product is CASSPGAGGYVNEQFF.